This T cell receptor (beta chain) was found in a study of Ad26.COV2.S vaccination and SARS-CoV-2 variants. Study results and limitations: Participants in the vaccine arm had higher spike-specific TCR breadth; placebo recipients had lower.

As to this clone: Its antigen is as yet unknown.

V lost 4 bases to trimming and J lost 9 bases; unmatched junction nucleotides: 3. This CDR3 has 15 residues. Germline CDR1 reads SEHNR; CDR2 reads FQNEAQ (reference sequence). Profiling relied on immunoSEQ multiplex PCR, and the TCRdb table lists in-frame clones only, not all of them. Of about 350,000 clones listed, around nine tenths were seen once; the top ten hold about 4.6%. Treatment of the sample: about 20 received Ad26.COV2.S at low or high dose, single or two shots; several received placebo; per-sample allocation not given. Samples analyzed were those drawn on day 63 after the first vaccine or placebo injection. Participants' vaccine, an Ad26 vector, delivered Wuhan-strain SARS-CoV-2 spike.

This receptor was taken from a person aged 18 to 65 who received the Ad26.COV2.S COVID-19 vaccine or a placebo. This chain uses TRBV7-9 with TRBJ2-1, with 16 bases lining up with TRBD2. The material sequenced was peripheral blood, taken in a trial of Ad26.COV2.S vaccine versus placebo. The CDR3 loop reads CASSSGLAGGSEQFF. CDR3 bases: TGTGCCAGCAGCTCGGGACTAGCGGGAGGGAGTGAGCAGTTCTTC.